Shown below are 8 T cell receptor beta chains from a single sample sequenced in a study of shared clonotypes between healthy human individuals. Clones were read by immunoSEQ multiplex PCR, and TCRdb kept only the in-frame ones, dropping some. The sample includes roughly 1,600,000 clones, about 98.5% of them seen just once. The specimen was naive CD4+ T cells sorted from blood. Stated subset: CD45RA+ positively selected. The receptor set was obtained from a young man in good health.

The chain links TRBV6-6 to TRBJ2-3; the D call may be TRBD1 or TRBD2 (6 bases each). Trimming left V 2 bases short and J 0 bases short, with 9 bases between. The germline V gene encodes CDR1 MNHNY and CDR2 SVGAGI (reference sequence). CDR3 length: 15 residues. CDR3: CASSYQGRSTDTQYF. The CDR3 region has the DNA TGTGCCAGCAGTTACCAGGGGAGGAGCACAGATACGCAGTATTTT.

The J gene is TRBJ1-3, the V gene TRBV29-1; 7 nucleotides match TRBD1. The ends lost 5 bases at V and 3 bases at J; junction bases unmatched: 4. The CDR3 runs to 13 residues. Germline lookup yields CDR1 SQVTM and CDR2 ANQGSEA. The CDR3 protein is CSVRGRYGNTIYF. CDR3 nucleotides: TGCAGCGTTAGGGGGCGATATGGAAACACCATATATTTT.

The chain combines TRBV10-3 with TRBJ1-2; 11 bases match TRBD1. With 7 bases clipped from V and 8 bases from J, the junction kept 15 bases outside the gene matches. This CDR3 spans 16 amino acids. Germline assignment: CDR1 ENHRY and CDR2 SYGVKD. CDR3 in DNA: TGTGCCATCACCCCGGGACAGGGGGTCGGGTTTCGCGGCTACACCTTC. This encodes CAITPGQGVGFRGYTF.

This clone was found once. The rearrangement links TRBV11-2 to TRBJ2-7; D not certain. CDR1 SGHAT and CDR2 FQNNGV come from the germline V gene. Deletions cut 10 bases from V and 4 bases from J, with 23 bases between. The CDR3 runs 15 residues. The CDR3 DNA sequence: TGTGCCACTACCCCGTTCCGCTCCTTCTCTTACGAGCAGTACTTC. This gives the protein CATTPFRSFSYEQYF. The full variable domain, rest sourced from reference TRBV11-2 and TRBJ2-7, is EAGVAQSPRYKIIEKRQSVAFWCNPISGHATLYWYQQILGQGPKLLIQFQNNGVVDDSQLPKDRFSAERLKGVDSTLKIQPAKLEDSAVYLCATTPFRSFSYEQYFGPGTRLTVT.

The chain links TRBV5-4 to TRBJ1-1; D is uncertain. V dropped 0 bases and J dropped 0 bases, with 9 bases sitting between them. CDR3 length: 15 amino acids. Per the germline V gene, CDR1 is SGHNT and CDR2 is YYREEE (reference sequence). The CDR3 nucleotides are TGTGCCAGCAGCTTGGTGGGCAGGCTGAACACTGAAGCTTTCTTT. Encoded protein: CASSLVGRLNTEAFF.

The CDR3 DNA is TGTGCCAGCTCGCCCCCAGGGACAGGGGACTACGAGCAGTACTTC. Encoded protein: CASSPPGTGDYEQYF. This rearrangement joins TRBV18 to TRBJ2-7; 10 bases line up with TRBD1. Germline V lookup: CDR1 KGHSH, CDR2 LQKENI. The CDR3 extends over 15 amino acids. The V segment lost 6 bases and the J segment 3 bases; nucleotides outside the gene matches: 8.

This chain uses TRBV18 with TRBJ2-7; 11 nucleotides agree with TRBD1. The J segment lost 3 bases and the V segment lost 2 bases, leaving 3 bases of the junction unmatched. CDR1 is KGHSH and CDR2 is LQKENI in the germline V gene. This CDR3 contains 15 residues. CDR3 sequence reads: CASSPTGQGDYEQYF. CDR3 bases: TGTGCCAGCTCACCAACGGGACAGGGGGACTACGAGCAGTACTTC.

The gene calls are TRBV27 and TRBJ2-5; D is perhaps TRBD2 (6 bases). V shed 4 bases and J shed 4 bases, with 22 bases lying between them. CDR3 length: 17 amino acids. The V gene's germline CDR1 is MNHEY and CDR2 SMNVEV (reference sequence). The CDR3 nucleotides read TGTGCCAGCAGTTCACCGGGACTGCCGAGGGTTCGAGAGACCCAGTACTTC. Amino acids: CASSSPGLPRVRETQYF.